This TCR beta chain was profiled in a study of blood T cell repertoires in COVID-19. Per the authors' pipeline: Amplification of reference gene primers was used by the study to estimate nucleated cell counts. Sequencing was performed with immunoSEQ multiplex PCR; in TCRdb, only in-frame clones are kept and a portion is missing. That table supplies the V and J calls and clone size; D and trimming were determined from the DNA. Found here are about 130,000 clones, approximately 82% of them singletons; the top ten hold more than 9.5%. The CDR3 totals 14 residues. The V gene lost 4 bases and the J gene lost 1 base, with 10 bases spanning the gap. Germline CDR1 reads LNHDA; CDR2 reads SQIVND (reference sequence).

The sample was peripheral blood. This clonotype was obtained from a man aged 35-49 years with active or convalescent COVID-19. The J gene is TRBJ2-5, the V gene TRBV19, with TRBD1 as a possible D gene (5 bases). The CDR3 loop is CASSTRQFQETQYF. The CDR3 DNA sequence: TGTGCCAGTAGTACACGACAGTTCCAAGAGACCCAGTACTTC.